A single sample gave rise to the 21 T cell receptor beta chains below, sequenced in a study of brain T cells in children with intractable seizures (dated by TCRdb to the early 2020s). Library preparation used the immunoSEQ multiplex PCR assay. TCRdb took over this immuneACCESS table, retaining in-frame rearrangements with V and J assigned. Such tables are incomplete; in checked studies, under half of the missing clones stem from an unresolved V gene, and the remainder is unexplained. The sample records roughly 110,000 clones, 85% to 95% of which are singletons. Of the sample, 3.8% is held by the ten largest clones. The time point label on this specimen signifies: resected brain tissue, or blood drawn just prior to surgery. This material consisted of peripheral blood, taken at surgery. Receptor source: a boy less than two years old with hemimegalencephaly and intractable seizures.

This clone was seen a single time. The CDR3 DNA reads as TGTGCCAGCAGCCACACGCGAAGCTCCGGGGAGCTGTTTTTT. Its translation is CASSHTRSSGELFF. The V call is TRBV3-1 (or the pseudogene TRBV3-2), the J call TRBJ2-2; D gene ambiguous. This CDR3 comprises 14 residues. V was shortened by 3 bases and J by 6 bases, with 11 bases between the two germline ends. The V gene's germline CDR1 is LGHDT and CDR2 YNNKEL (reference sequence).

This clone has just a few counts. The chain combines TRBV28 with TRBJ1-2; a weak D match, TRBD1 (6 bases). V dropped 4 bases and J dropped 0 bases, with 12 bases sitting between them. The CDR3 is 15 residues long. The germline V gene has CDR1 MDHEN and CDR2 SYDVKM. The CDR3 loop is CASSSPAGANYGYTF. The CDR3 coding sequence is TGTGCCAGCAGTTCGCCGGCAGGGGCTAACTATGGCTACACCTTC.

This clone was picked up one time. This sequence joins TRBV7-6 and TRBJ2-1; 11 bases map to TRBD2. The length of the CDR3 is 15 residues. V lost 5 bases to trimming and J lost 7 bases; unmatched junction nucleotides: 7. Germline loops: CDR1 SGHVS, CDR2 FNYEAQ. CDR3 amino acids: CASSRLAGSRNEQFF. In DNA form, the CDR3 reads TGTGCCAGCAGCCGACTAGCGGGATCAAGGAATGAGCAGTTCTTC.

This chain links TRBV2 with TRBJ1-1; D might be TRBD1 (6 bases). Trimming stripped 6 bases from V and 8 bases from J, with 10 bases between. Germline loops: CDR1 SNHLY, CDR2 FYNNEI. The CDR3 contains 11 residues. DNA of the CDR3: TGTGCCAGCAGCAGCGGGACAGAAGCTTTCTTT. This codes for CASSSGTEAFF.

The chain carries TRBV18 and TRBJ2-7, with a possible D match to TRBD2 (5 bases). CDR1 and CDR2 (germline): KGHSH, LQKENI. V lost 3 bases, J lost 5 bases, and 11 bases lay in between. The CDR3 extends over 13 amino acids. The CDR3 sequence is CASSPRGRDEQYF. Here the CDR3 DNA reads TGTGCCAGCTCACCTCGGGGTCGAGACGAGCAGTACTTC.

The chain links TRBV5-6 to TRBJ1-1, with no clear D. The germline V gene encodes CDR1 SGHDT and CDR2 YYEEEE. The length of the CDR3 is 15 residues. V shed 4 bases and J shed 6 bases, with 19 bases lying between them. The CDR3 DNA follows: TGTGCCAGCAGCGAAATGTTGATGGTAAAACCTGAAGCTTTCTTT. Translation: CASSEMLMVKPEAFF.

This chain links TRBV18 with TRBJ1-5; D might be TRBD1 (5 bases). The CDR3 runs 14 residues. The germline CDR1 and CDR2 sequences are KGHSH and LQKENI. V was pared by 1 base and J by 5 bases, with 9 bases between. DNA of the CDR3: TGTGCCAGCTCACCACAGGGGAGAGATCAGCCCCAGCATTTT. This translates into CASSPQGRDQPQHF.

This clone has a handful of counts. The genes are TRBV19 and TRBJ1-2, with D maybe TRBD1 (5 bases). Germline CDR1 reads LNHDA; CDR2 reads SQIVND (reference sequence). V lost 7 bases and J lost 4, with 16 bases in between. The CDR3 loop spans 14 amino acids. CDR3 loop: CASTHGGGSYGYTF. The CDR3, as DNA: TGTGCCAGTACTCACGGTGGGGGAAGCTATGGCTACACCTTC.

The chain has TRBV3-1 (or the pseudogene TRBV3-2) and TRBJ2-7, with TRBD2 matching 11 bases. The germline V gene has CDR1 LGHDT and CDR2 YNNKEL (reference sequence). Trimming cost V 0 bases and J 1 base; bases outside gene matches: 17. The CDR3 sequence is 21 residues long. Written as DNA, the CDR3 is TGTGCCAGCAGCCAAGATCATCGGAAAGGACTAGCGGGTATGATTTCCTACGAGCAGTACTTC. Protein sequence: CASSQDHRKGLAGMISYEQYF.

This chain joins TRBV5-3 and TRBJ1-4; 11 bases are shared with TRBD1. TRBV5-3 is an open reading frame whose function is uncertain. J was trimmed by 7 bases and V by 5 bases; bases with no gene match: 16. This CDR3 has 18 amino acids. The CDR3 DNA follows: TGTGCCAGAAGTTCCCGTGGACAGGGGGCTCTAACATCTGAAAAACTGTTTTTT. This gives the protein CARSSRGQGALTSEKLFF.

The CDR3 loop reads CASSIGLAGGAFYEQYF. As DNA, the CDR3 is TGTGCCAGTAGTATAGGGTTAGCGGGAGGGGCCTTCTACGAGCAGTACTTC. The V and J genes are TRBV19 and TRBJ2-7, with 11 bases lining up with TRBD2. The germline V gene encodes CDR1 LNHDA and CDR2 SQIVND (reference sequence). Trimming took 1 base from V and 3 from J; bases not matched to a gene: 8. The CDR3 spans 17 residues. The variable domain in full, with the rest retrieved from reference TRBV19 and TRBJ2-7, is DGGITQSPKYLFRKEGQNVTLSCEQNLNHDAMYWYRQDPGQGLRLIYYSQIVNDFQKGDIAEGYSVSREKKESFPLTVTSAQKNPTAFYLCASSIGLAGGAFYEQYFGPGTRLTVT.

This chain joins TRBV6-2 or TRBV6-3 and TRBJ2-1; D remains ambiguous. CDR3 length: 15 residues. The V gene lost 6 bases and the J gene lost 8 bases, with 20 bases spanning the gap. The germline V gene has CDR1 MNHEY and CDR2 SVGEGT. The CDR3 region has the DNA TGTGCCAGCAGCCTCGACCTTCTAGAGCCCGATGAGCAGTTCTTC. Amino acid sequence: CASSLDLLEPDEQFF.

The genes are TRBV28 and TRBJ2-7, with 8 positions matching TRBD2. J was trimmed by 4 bases and V by 3 bases; bases with no gene match: 11. The CDR3 sequence is 16 residues long. Looked up from germline, CDR1 is MDHEN and CDR2 is SYDVKM. CDR3 loop: CASSFSRGGRRYEQYF. CDR3 in DNA: TGTGCCAGCAGTTTTAGTCGTGGCGGGAGGAGGTACGAGCAGTACTTC.

This chain's CDR3 is CASRGQAASGNTIYF. CDR3 DNA sequence: TGTGCCAGTAGGGGACAGGCGGCCTCTGGAAACACCATATATTTT. The chain links TRBV19 to TRBJ1-3; TRBD1 matches at 8 bases. CDR3 length: 15 amino acids. CDR1 is LNHDA and CDR2 is SQIVND in the germline V gene (reference sequence). V shed 6 bases, J shed 0 bases, and the junction held 4 bases outside the gene matches. Based on the CDR3 plus reference TRBV19 and TRBJ1-3, the full variable domain is DGGITQSPKYLFRKEGQNVTLSCEQNLNHDAMYWYRQDPGQGLRLIYYSQIVNDFQKGDIAEGYSVSREKKESFPLTVTSAQKNPTAFYLCASRGQAASGNTIYFGEGSWLTVV.

The chain links TRBV29-1 to TRBJ2-5; 8 bases align to TRBD1. Looked up from germline, CDR1 is SQVTM and CDR2 is ANQGSEA. The CDR3 extends over 16 amino acids. Trimming at V came to 6 bases and at J to 5 bases, leaving 17 bases not matched to a gene. DNA of the CDR3: TGCAGCGTGCAAACCCAAATACAGGGGGACCGTGAGACCCAGTACTTC. It encodes CSVQTQIQGDRETQYF. The full variable domain, rest sourced from reference TRBV29-1 and TRBJ2-5, is SAVISQKPSRDICQRGTSLTIQCQVDSQVTMMFWYRQQPGQSLTLIATANQGSEATYESGFVIDKFPISRPNLTFSTLTVSNMSPEDSSIYLCSVQTQIQGDRETQYFGPGTRLLVL.

This chain uses TRBV7-8 with TRBJ2-1, with TRBD2 as a possible D gene (6 bases). V lost 4 bases and J 3 bases, leaving 13 bases between the germline ends. Germline CDR1 and CDR2: SGHVS and FQNEAQ. There are 15 residues in the CDR3. CDR3 DNA: TGTGCCAGCAGCTCGGAGGGTTCCAACTACAATGAGCAGTTCTTC. This translates into CASSSEGSNYNEQFF.

This clone was picked up one time. The J gene is TRBJ2-1, the V gene TRBV10-3; TRBD2 aligns across 9 bases. Germline lookup yields CDR1 ENHRY and CDR2 SYGVKD. The CDR3 has 15 residues. V shed 2 bases, J shed 12 bases, and the junction held 11 bases outside the gene matches. The CDR3 DNA sequence: TGTGCCATCAGTGAGAGGGCGGGAGGGCTGATGGGGCAGTTCTTC. It codes for CAISERAGGLMGQFF.

For this clone: Other DNA sequences within the sample encode an identical CDR3. V gene TRBV19 combines with J gene TRBJ2-7; 8 bases match TRBD2. The CDR3 is made up of 14 amino acids. Germline V CDR1 and CDR2: LNHDA, SQIVND (reference sequence). The ends lost 2 bases at V and 0 bases at J; junction bases unmatched: 0. In DNA form, the CDR3 reads TGTGCCAGTAGTATAAGCGGGAGCTCCTACGAGCAGTACTTC. This codes for CASSISGSSYEQYF. The entire variable domain, with the rest obtained from reference TRBV19 and TRBJ2-7, is as follows: DGGITQSPKYLFRKEGQNVTLSCEQNLNHDAMYWYRQDPGQGLRLIYYSQIVNDFQKGDIAEGYSVSREKKESFPLTVTSAQKNPTAFYLCASSISGSSYEQYFGPGTRLTVT.

The rearrangement joins TRBV5-1 to TRBJ2-1, with 7 bases lining up with TRBD2. V gave up 4 bases and J gave up 0 bases; unmatched junction bases: 7. The CDR3 is 16 amino acids. Germline CDR1 reads SGHRS; CDR2 reads YFSETQ. CDR3 nucleotides: TGCGCCAGCAGCACTGGACTAGGAAGCTCCTACAATGAGCAGTTCTTC. Encoded protein: CASSTGLGSSYNEQFF. The full variable domain, in which reference TRBV5-1 and TRBJ2-1 provide the parts outside the CDR3, is KAGVTQTPRYLIKTRGQQVTLSCSPISGHRSVSWYQQTPGQGLQFLFEYFSETQRNKGNFPGRFSGRQFSNSRSEMNVSTLELGDSALYLCASSTGLGSSYNEQFFGPGTRLTVL.

In its sample, this clone was seen once. The gene calls are TRBV4-1 and TRBJ2-3, with D perhaps matching TRBD1 (6 bases). Germline CDR1 MGHRA, CDR2 YSYEKL. CDR3 size: 14 residues. The V end lost 7 bases, the J end lost 5 bases, and 16 bases lay between the germline ends. CDR3: CASTGDILGDTQYF. As DNA, the CDR3 is TGCGCCAGCACTGGGGACATCTTGGGAGATACGCAGTATTTT.

CDR3 amino acids: CASSQDKGPGLAGGEQFF. CDR3 bases: TGTGCCAGCAGCCAAGATAAGGGACCGGGACTAGCGGGAGGCGAGCAGTTCTTC. The chain has TRBV3-1 (or the pseudogene TRBV3-2) and TRBJ2-1, with 15 bases matching TRBD2. The CDR3 covers 18 residues. V gave up 0 bases and J gave up 10 bases; unmatched junction bases: 10. Looked up from germline, CDR1 is LGHDT and CDR2 is YNNKEL (reference sequence).